The 20 T cell receptor beta chains below were found in one sample sequenced in a study of T cells in tuberculosis. Time point of the sample: new active TB diagnosis, blood taken before or within 7 days of starting treatment. The repertoire was sequenced with immunoSEQ multiplex PCR; TCRdb's copy has only in-frame clones and lacks some. Here the sample spans 30,000 to 40,000 clones, 80% to 95% being singletons. Source: PBMCs, taken at tuberculosis diagnosis. The receptors originated from an adult with tuberculosis.

The chain carries TRBV9 and TRBJ1-1; TRBD1 matches at 8 bases. CDR1 and CDR2 (germline): SGDLS, YYNGEE. The CDR3 runs 16 residues. The trim removed 0 bases at V and 5 bases at J, leaving 9 bases unmatched. In DNA form, the CDR3 reads TGTGCCAGCAGCGTAGCACCGGACAGGGTCGGTACTGAAGCTTTCTTT. Translated, it gives CASSVAPDRVGTEAFF.

The chain combines TRBV5-6 with TRBJ1-2; D not resolved. The CDR3 has 12 amino acids. Germline lookup yields CDR1 SGHDT and CDR2 YYEEEE. The ends were cut back, 2 bases at V and 3 bases at J, with 5 bases in the middle. This CDR3 reads CASSFGDYGYTF. The CDR3 bases are TGTGCCAGCAGCTTCGGGGACTATGGCTACACCTTC. The full variable domain, its missing parts supplied by reference TRBV5-6 and TRBJ1-2, is DAGVTQSPTHLIKTRGQQVTLRCSPKSGHDTVSWYQQALGQGPQFIFQYYEEEERQRGNFPDRFSGHQFPNYSSELNVNALLLGDSALYLCASSFGDYGYTFGSGTRLTVV.

The chain carries TRBV11-2 and TRBJ2-2; TRBD1 matches at 10 bases. CDR3 size: 15 residues. Germline V gene sequence: CDR1 SGHAT, CDR2 FQNNGV. J was trimmed by 4 bases and V by 3 bases; bases with no gene match: 2. CDR3 bases: TGTGCCAGCAGCTTTTGGACAGGGGGCACCGGGGAGCTGTTTTTT. This translates into CASSFWTGGTGELFF.

The chain combines TRBV27 with TRBJ1-1; no clear D gene. Germline values: CDR1 MNHEY, CDR2 SMNVEV (reference sequence). The CDR3 is 13 amino acids. V shed 3 bases and J shed 4 bases, with 9 bases lying between them. CDR3: CASSFRSGTEAFF. The CDR3 DNA sequence: TGTGCCAGCAGTTTCAGGTCAGGCACTGAAGCTTTCTTT.

The V gene is TRBV6-1, the J gene TRBJ2-3, with 9 bases identical to TRBD2. Germline CDR1 reads MNHNS; CDR2 reads SASEGT. V lost 5 bases to trimming and J lost 9 bases; unmatched junction nucleotides: 3. CDR3 length equals 12 residues. The CDR3 bases are TGTGCCAGCAGTCAGACTAGCGGCACGCAGTATTTT. Its protein product is CASSQTSGTQYF.

The CDR3 protein is CASSQGGLPNTGELFF. CDR3 bases: TGTGCCAGCAGCCAGGGGGGACTACCGAACACCGGGGAGCTGTTTTTT. J is TRBJ2-2 and V is TRBV4-2, with 7 bases fitting TRBD2. Germline V gene data show CDR1 as LGHNA and CDR2 as YNFKEQ. The trim removed 3 bases at V and 0 bases at J, leaving 4 bases unmatched. CDR3 length: 16 amino acids.

In DNA, the CDR3 is TGTGCCAGCAGTGATACCGGGACTAGCGGGGTCAATGAGCAGTTCTTC. This gives the protein CASSDTGTSGVNEQFF. This chain connects TRBV6-4 to TRBJ2-1; TRBD2 agrees at 13 bases. The length of the CDR3 is 16 residues. CDR1 and CDR2 (germline): MRHNA, SNTAGT. Trimming at V came to 3 bases and at J to 6 bases, leaving 5 bases not matched to a gene.

The V gene is TRBV10-3, the J gene TRBJ1-2; 8 nucleotides line up with TRBD1. The germline gives CDR1 ENHRY, CDR2 SYGVKD. This CDR3 comprises 17 residues. CDR3 amino acids: CATLKDRDPKANYGYTF. For the CDR3, the DNA is TGTGCTACACTTAAGGACAGGGACCCGAAAGCTAACTATGGCTACACCTTC.

This chain uses TRBV4-1 with TRBJ2-7; perhaps TRBD2 as D (5 bases). CDR3 size: 14 residues. CDR1 and CDR2 from the germline V gene are MGHRA and YSYEKL. Trimming shortened V by 1 base and J by 2 bases, and 9 bases separated the two germline ends. CDR3 DNA: TGCGCCAGCAGCCAAGTGGGGAGCCCCTACGAGCAGTACTTC. Protein: CASSQVGSPYEQYF.

This clone appeared once. This chain connects TRBV4-1 to TRBJ2-7; TRBD2 matches 9 bases. CDR3 length: 14 amino acids. Germline lookup yields CDR1 MGHRA and CDR2 YSYEKL. J lost 3 bases, V lost 0 bases, and 0 bases had no gene match. CDR3 residues: CASSQEREGYEQYF. CDR3 sequence (DNA): TGCGCCAGCAGCCAAGAGCGGGAGGGCTACGAGCAGTACTTC.

This sequence joins TRBV5-6 and TRBJ2-7, with D possibly TRBD1 on 5 matching bases. The ends were cut back, 1 base at V and 7 bases at J, with 12 bases in the middle. Per germline, CDR1 SGHDT and CDR2 YYEEEE. The CDR3 has 13 amino acids. CDR3 amino acids: CASSLPLGLEQYF. CDR3 DNA sequence: TGTGCCAGCAGCTTGCCCCTGGGGCTGGAGCAGTACTTC.

CDR3 in DNA: TGTGCCAGCAGCTCCCCCCGACAGGGAGACCCGGAGCTGTTTTTT. Protein: CASSSPRQGDPELFF. The chain carries TRBV11-2 and TRBJ2-2; TRBD1 aligns across 7 bases. The CDR3 totals 15 residues. In germline, CDR1 is SGHAT, CDR2 FQNNGV. After removal of 4 bases from V and 10 bases from J, the junction contained 12 bases not matched to a gene.

This rearrangement joins TRBV7-3 to TRBJ2-1; D uncertain. The germline V and J ends were trimmed by 2 bases and 7 bases, with 12 bases remaining between them. From germline, CDR1 is SGHTA and CDR2 FQGTGA. This CDR3 is 14 amino acids long. CDR3 bases: TGTGCCAGCAGCTTAGGAGCGATTGGAAATGAGCAGTTCTTC. It encodes CASSLGAIGNEQFF.

The genes are TRBV5-1 and TRBJ1-2; unclear D gene. Trimming shortened V by 1 base and J by 5 bases, and 15 bases separated the two germline ends. Germline CDR1 and CDR2: SGHRS and YFSETQ. This CDR3 spans 15 amino acids. The CDR3 sequence: CASSLTTGDLYGYTF. The DNA for the CDR3 is TGCGCCAGCAGCTTGACCACCGGAGACCTTTATGGCTACACCTTC.

This sequence joins TRBV28 and TRBJ2-7, with D tentatively TRBD2 (5 bases). This CDR3 comprises 14 residues. Trimming pared 1 base from V and 3 bases from J, leaving 10 bases between. The germline gives CDR1 MDHEN, CDR2 SYDVKM. This chain's CDR3 is CASSLYGRDYEQYF. CDR3 nucleotide sequence: TGTGCCAGCAGTTTATACGGCCGGGACTACGAGCAGTACTTC.

This clone appeared once. V gene TRBV7-9 combines with J gene TRBJ1-3; D is perhaps TRBD1 (6 bases). The CDR3 sequence is 13 residues long. Trimming pared 5 bases from V and 8 bases from J, leaving 13 bases between. Germline V CDR1 and CDR2: SEHNR, FQNEAQ (reference sequence). The CDR3 protein is CASSPFAGDTIYF. The CDR3 DNA sequence: TGTGCCAGCAGCCCGTTCGCAGGGGACACCATATATTTT.

In DNA, the CDR3 is TGTGCCAGCAGCTTAGGAGCGGGAGGGGGGGCCGATACGCAGTATTTT. The encoded protein is CASSLGAGGGADTQYF. The chain joins TRBV7-6 to TRBJ2-3, with 10 bases aligning to TRBD2. In germline, CDR1 is SGHVS, CDR2 FNYEAQ. The CDR3 loop spans 16 amino acids. With V trimmed by 1 base and J by 6 bases, 7 bases remained unmatched.

The rearrangement links TRBV25-1 to TRBJ1-1; 7 bases agree with TRBD1. The CDR3 extends over 15 amino acids. The trim removed 3 bases at V and 3 bases at J, leaving 7 bases unmatched. Germline values: CDR1 MGHDK, CDR2 SYGVNS. CDR3 sequence (DNA): TGTGCCAGCAGTGACAAACAGGGGACCCACACTGAAGCTTTCTTT. Translation gives CASSDKQGTHTEAFF. The variable domain in full, completed from reference TRBV25-1 and TRBJ1-1, reads EADIYQTPRYLVIGTGKKITLECSQTMGHDKMYWYQQDPGMELHLIHYSYGVNSTEKGDLSSESTVSRIRTEHFPLTLESARPSHTSQYLCASSDKQGTHTEAFFGQGTRLTVV.

The chain combines TRBV28 with TRBJ1-1; D remains unclear. Trimming took 4 bases from V and 2 from J, leaving 5 bases between them. The CDR3 extends over 12 amino acids. CDR1 is MDHEN and CDR2 is SYDVKM in the germline V gene. CDR3 in amino acids: CASSYLNTEAFF. In DNA form, the CDR3 reads TGTGCCAGCAGTTACTTAAACACTGAAGCTTTCTTT. The variable domain in full, completed from reference TRBV28 and TRBJ1-1, reads DVKVTQSSRYLVKRTGEKVFLECVQDMDHENMFWYRQDPGLGLRLIYFSYDVKMKEKGDIPEGYSVSREKKERFSLILESASTNQTSMYLCASSYLNTEAFFGQGTRLTVV.

The chain carries TRBV9 and TRBJ2-5, with 9 bases lining up with TRBD2. Looked up from germline, CDR1 is SGDLS and CDR2 is YYNGEE. This CDR3 is built from 16 residues. After removal of 0 bases from V and 1 base from J, the junction contained 4 bases not matched to a gene. CDR3 sequence reads: CASSVALAGSQETQYF. CDR3 in DNA: TGTGCCAGCAGCGTAGCACTAGCGGGCTCCCAAGAGACCCAGTACTTC.